This TCR beta chain was sequenced for a study of OX40 agonist ivuxolimab in advanced cancers. Background on the study: Participants could have had prior anti-PD-1, anti-PD-L1 or anti-CTLA-4 therapy, and around 43% had some.

Clones were sequenced by immunoSEQ multiplex PCR, and TCRdb holds only the in-frame ones, with some missing. This table has around 50,000 clones, roughly 87% appearing once. This CDR3 is 14 amino acids long. Germline V CDR1 and CDR2: SEHNR, FQNEAQ (reference sequence). V was pared by 5 bases and J by 5 bases, with 15 bases between. The chain combines TRBV7-9 with TRBJ1-1; TRBD1 is a possible D gene (6 bases). Source: CD4+ or CD8+ T cells sorted from blood, taken in a trial of the OX40 agonist ivuxolimab. The source is an adult with an advanced solid tumor such as melanoma, head and neck, liver or kidney cancer. CDR3: CASSPGPGETEAFF. CDR3 bases: TGTGCCAGCAGCCCTGGCCCAGGGGAGACTGAAGCTTTCTTT.